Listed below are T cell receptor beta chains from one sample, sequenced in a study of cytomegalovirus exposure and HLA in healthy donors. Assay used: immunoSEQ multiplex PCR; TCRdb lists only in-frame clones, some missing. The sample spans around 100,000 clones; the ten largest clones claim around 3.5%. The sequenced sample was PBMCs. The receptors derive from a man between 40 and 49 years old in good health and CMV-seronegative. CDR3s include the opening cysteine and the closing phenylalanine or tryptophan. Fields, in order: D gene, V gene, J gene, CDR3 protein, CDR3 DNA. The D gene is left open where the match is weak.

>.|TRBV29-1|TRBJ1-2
CSVESGERGYTF
TGCAGCGTTGAGAGTGGGGAGAGAGGCTACACCTTC
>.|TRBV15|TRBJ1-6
CATSSDRRSPLHF
TGTGCCACCAGCAGCGACCGGAGATCACCCCTCCACTTT
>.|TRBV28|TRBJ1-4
CATGGGYEKLFF
TGTGCCACCGGGGGGGGCTATGAAAAACTGTTTTTT
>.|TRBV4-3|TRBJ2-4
CASSQDAGTLAKNIQYF
TGCGCCAGCAGCCAAGACGCGGGAACACTAGCCAAAAACATTCAGTACTTC
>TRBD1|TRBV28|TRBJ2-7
CASTQGGPSYEQYF
TGTGCCAGCACACAGGGGGGACCCTCCTACGAGCAGTACTTC
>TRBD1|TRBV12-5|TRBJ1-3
CASGLVQGTGSLSGNTIYF
TGTGCTAGTGGTTTGGTACAAGGGACAGGGTCCTTATCCGGAAACACCATATATTTT
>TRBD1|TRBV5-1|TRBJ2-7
CASSLGVPGQGYEQYF
TGCGCCAGCAGCTTGGGGGTACCGGGACAGGGGTACGAGCAGTACTTC
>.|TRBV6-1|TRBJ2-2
CASNSGAGELFF
TGTGCCAGCAATTCAGGGGCCGGGGAGCTGTTTTTT
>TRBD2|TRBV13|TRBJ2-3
CASSLASGRADTQYF
TGTGCCAGCAGCTTAGCGAGCGGGAGGGCAGATACGCAGTATTTT
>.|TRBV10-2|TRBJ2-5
CASSEDAGVTQETQYF
TGCGCCAGCAGTGAGGATGCAGGGGTCACTCAAGAGACCCAGTACTTC
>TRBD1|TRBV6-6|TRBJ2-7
CASSSGQGLEQYF
TGTGCCAGCAGTTCGGGACAGGGGCTCGAGCAGTACTTC
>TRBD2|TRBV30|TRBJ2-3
CAARRGAGDTQYF
TGTGCCGCTAGGCGGGGGGCAGGAGATACGCAGTATTTT
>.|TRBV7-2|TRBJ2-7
CASSLEIQRALYEQYF
TGTGCCAGCAGCTTAGAAATCCAGCGGGCCCTCTACGAGCAGTACTTC
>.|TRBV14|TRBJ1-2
CASSTQGQLPTYGYTF
TGTGCCAGCAGCACTCAAGGACAGCTTCCGACTTATGGCTACACCTTC
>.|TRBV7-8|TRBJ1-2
CASLDGSYGYTF
TGTGCCAGCCTGGACGGGAGCTATGGCTACACCTTC
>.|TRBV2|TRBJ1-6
CASSEGRNNNSPLHF
TGTGCCAGCAGTGAGGGGCGGAATAATAATTCACCCCTCCACTTT